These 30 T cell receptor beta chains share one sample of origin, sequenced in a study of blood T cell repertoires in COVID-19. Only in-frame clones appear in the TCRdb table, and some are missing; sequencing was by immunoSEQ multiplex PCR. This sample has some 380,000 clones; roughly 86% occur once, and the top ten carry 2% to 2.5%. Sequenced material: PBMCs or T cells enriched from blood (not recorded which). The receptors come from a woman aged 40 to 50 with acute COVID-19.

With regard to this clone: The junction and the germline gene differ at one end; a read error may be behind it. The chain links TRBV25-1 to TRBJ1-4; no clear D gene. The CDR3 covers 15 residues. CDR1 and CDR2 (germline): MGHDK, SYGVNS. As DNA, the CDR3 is TGTGCTAGCAGTGAAAATCGGGCAACTAATGAAAAACTGTTTTTT. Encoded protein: CASSENRATNEKLFF.

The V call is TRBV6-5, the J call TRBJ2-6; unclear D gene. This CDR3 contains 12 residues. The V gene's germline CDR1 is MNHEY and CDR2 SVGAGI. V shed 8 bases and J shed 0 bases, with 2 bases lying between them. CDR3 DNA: TGTGCCAGCCGCTCTGGGGCCAACGTCCTGACTTTC. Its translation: CASRSGANVLTF.

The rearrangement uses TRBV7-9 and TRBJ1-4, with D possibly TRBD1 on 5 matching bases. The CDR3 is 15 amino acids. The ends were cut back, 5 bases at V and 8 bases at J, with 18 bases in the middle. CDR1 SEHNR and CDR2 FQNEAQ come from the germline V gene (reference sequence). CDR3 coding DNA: TGTGCCAGCAGCGTCGACAGCTTTGGGGGGGAAAAACTGTTTTTT. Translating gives CASSVDSFGGEKLFF.

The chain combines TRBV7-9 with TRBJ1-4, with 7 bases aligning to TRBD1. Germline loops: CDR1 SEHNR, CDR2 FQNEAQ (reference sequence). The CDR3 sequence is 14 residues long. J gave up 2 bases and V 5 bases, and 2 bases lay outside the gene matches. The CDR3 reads CASSRQGTNEKLFF. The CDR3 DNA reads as TGTGCCAGCAGCCGACAGGGCACTAATGAAAAACTGTTTTTT.

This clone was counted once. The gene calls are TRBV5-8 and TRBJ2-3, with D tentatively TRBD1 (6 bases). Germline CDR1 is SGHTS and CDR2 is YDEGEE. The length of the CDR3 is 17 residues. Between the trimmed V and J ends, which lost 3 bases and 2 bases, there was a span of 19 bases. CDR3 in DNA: TGTGCCAGCAGCTACACCCCGACAGGCACCAACACAGATACGCAGTATTTT. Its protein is CASSYTPTGTNTDTQYF.

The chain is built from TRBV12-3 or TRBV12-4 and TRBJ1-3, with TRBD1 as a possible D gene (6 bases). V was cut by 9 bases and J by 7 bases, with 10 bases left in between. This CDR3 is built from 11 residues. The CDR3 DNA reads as TGTGCCAGTTGGACAGCGAACACCATATATTTT. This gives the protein CASWTANTIYF.

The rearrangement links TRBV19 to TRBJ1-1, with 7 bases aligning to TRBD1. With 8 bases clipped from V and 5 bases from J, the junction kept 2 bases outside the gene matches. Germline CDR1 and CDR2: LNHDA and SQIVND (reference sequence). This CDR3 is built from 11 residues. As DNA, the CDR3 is TGTGCCAGTGCCAGGGGGACTGAAGCTTTCTTT. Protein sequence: CASARGTEAFF.

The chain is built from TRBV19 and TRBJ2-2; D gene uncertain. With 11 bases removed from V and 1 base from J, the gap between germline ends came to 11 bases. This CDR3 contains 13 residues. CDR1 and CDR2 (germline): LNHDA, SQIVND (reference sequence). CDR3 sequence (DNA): TGTGCCGCTTGGGCCGAGAACACCGGGGAGCTGTTTTTT. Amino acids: CAAWAENTGELFF.

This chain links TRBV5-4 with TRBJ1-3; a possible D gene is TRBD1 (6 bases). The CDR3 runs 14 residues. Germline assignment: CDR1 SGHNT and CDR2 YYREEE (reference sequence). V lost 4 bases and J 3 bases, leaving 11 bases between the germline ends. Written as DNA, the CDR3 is TGTGCCAGCAGCAAACAGGGAAGTGGAAACACCATATATTTT. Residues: CASSKQGSGNTIYF.

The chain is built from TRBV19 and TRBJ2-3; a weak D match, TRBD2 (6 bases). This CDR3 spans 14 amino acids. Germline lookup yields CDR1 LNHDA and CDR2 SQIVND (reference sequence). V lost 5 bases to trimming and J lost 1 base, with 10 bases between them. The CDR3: CASSRGLRTDTQYF. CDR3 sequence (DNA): TGTGCCAGTAGTCGCGGACTACGCACAGATACGCAGTATTTT. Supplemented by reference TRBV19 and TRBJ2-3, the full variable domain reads DGGITQSPKYLFRKEGQNVTLSCEQNLNHDAMYWYRQDPGQGLRLIYYSQIVNDFQKGDIAEGYSVSREKKESFPLTVTSAQKNPTAFYLCASSRGLRTDTQYFGPGTRLTVL.

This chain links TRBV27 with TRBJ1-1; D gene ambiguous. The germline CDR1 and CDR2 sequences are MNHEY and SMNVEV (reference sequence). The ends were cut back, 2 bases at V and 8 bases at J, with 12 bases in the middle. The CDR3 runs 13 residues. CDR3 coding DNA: TGTGCCAGCAGTTTACGGAGCTTAGGCGAAGCTTTCTTT. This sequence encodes CASSLRSLGEAFF.

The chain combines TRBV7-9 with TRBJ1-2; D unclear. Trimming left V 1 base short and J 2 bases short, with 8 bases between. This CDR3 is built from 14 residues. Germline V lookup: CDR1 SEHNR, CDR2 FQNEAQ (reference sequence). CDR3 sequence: CASSLVGGNYGYTF. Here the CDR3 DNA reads TGTGCCAGCAGCTTAGTGGGAGGAAACTATGGCTACACCTTC.

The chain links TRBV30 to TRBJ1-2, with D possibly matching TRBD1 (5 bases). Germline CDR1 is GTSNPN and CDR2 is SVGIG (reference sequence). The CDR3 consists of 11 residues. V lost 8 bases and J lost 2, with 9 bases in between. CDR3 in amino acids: CAAGPNYGYTF. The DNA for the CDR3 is TGTGCCGCGGGACCGAACTATGGCTACACCTTC.

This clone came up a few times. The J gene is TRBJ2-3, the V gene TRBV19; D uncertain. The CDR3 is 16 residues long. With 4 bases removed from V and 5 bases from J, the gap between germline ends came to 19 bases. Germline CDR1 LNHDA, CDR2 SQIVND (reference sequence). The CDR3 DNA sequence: TGTGCCAGTAGTACGGTAACCCAGGTGCTCGAAGATACGCAGTATTTT. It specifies CASSTVTQVLEDTQYF.

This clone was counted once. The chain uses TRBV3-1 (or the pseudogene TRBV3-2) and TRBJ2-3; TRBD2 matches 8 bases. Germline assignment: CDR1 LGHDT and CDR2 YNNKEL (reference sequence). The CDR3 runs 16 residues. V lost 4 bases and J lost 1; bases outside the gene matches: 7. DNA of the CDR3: TGTGCCAGCAGCCCTCGCCAGGGACTAGGCACAGATACGCAGTATTTT. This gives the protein CASSPRQGLGTDTQYF.

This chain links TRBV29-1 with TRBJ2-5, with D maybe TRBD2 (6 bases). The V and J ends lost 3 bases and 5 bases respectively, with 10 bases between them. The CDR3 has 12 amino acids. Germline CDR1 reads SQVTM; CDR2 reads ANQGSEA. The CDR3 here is CSVDAGWETQYF. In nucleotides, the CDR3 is TGCAGCGTTGACGCGGGATGGGAGACCCAGTACTTC.

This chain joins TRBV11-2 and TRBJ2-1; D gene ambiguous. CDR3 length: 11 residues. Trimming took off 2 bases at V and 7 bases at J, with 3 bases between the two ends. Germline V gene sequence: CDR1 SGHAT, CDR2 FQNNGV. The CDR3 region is CASSLLNEQFF. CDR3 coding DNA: TGTGCCAGCAGCTTACTAAATGAGCAGTTCTTC.

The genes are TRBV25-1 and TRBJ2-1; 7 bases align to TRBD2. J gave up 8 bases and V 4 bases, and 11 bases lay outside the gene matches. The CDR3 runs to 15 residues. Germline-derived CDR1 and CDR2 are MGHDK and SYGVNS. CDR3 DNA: TGTGCCAGCAGTGGTATTAGCGGGTACGCATATGAGCAGTTCTTC. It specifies CASSGISGYAYEQFF.

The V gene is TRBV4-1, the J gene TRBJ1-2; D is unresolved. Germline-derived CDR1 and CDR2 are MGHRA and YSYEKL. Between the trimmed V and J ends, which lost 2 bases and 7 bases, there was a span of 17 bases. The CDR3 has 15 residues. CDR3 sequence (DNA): TGCGCCAGCAGCCAACCCGGACTTTACGTAGGTGGCTACACCTTC. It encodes CASSQPGLYVGGYTF.

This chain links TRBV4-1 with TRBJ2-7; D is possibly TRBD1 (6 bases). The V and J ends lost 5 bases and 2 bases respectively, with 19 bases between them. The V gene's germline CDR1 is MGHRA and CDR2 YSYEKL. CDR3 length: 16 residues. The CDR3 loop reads CASSYLWGPSTYEQYF. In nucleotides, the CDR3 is TGCGCCAGCAGCTATTTGTGGGGGCCGTCAACCTACGAGCAGTACTTC.

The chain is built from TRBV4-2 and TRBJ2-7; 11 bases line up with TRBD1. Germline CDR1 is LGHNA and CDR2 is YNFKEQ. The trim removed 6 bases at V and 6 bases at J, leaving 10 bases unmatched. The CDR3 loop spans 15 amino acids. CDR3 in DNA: TGTGCCAGCAGACCAACCGGGACAGGGGGTGGCGAGCAGTACTTC. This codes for CASRPTGTGGGEQYF.

CDR3 sequence reads: CASSLGRGDYEQYF. The CDR3 nucleotides read TGTGCCAGCAGCTTAGGCCGGGGGGACTACGAGCAGTACTTC. The chain is built from TRBV13 and TRBJ2-7, with 7 bases that match TRBD2. CDR1 is PRHDT and CDR2 is FYEKMQ in the germline V gene (reference sequence). CDR3 length: 14 amino acids. Germline trimming cut 0 bases from V and 3 bases from J; bases unmatched to any gene: 2.

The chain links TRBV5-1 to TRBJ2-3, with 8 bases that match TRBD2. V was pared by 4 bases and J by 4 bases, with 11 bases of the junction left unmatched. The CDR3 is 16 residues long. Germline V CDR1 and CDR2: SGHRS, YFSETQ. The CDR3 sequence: CASSQPGLVVSDTQYF. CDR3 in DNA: TGCGCCAGCAGCCAGCCGGGACTAGTTGTGTCAGATACGCAGTATTTT.

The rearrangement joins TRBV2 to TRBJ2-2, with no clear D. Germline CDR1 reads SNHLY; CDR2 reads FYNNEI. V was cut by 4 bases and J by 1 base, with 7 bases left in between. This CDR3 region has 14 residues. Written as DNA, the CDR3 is TGTGCCAGCAGTGCGGTTGGGAACACCGGGGAGCTGTTTTTT. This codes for CASSAVGNTGELFF.

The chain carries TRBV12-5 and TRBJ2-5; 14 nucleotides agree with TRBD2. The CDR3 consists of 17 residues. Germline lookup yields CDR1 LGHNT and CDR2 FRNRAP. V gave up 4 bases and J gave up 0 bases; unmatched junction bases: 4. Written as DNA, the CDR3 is TGTGCTAGTGGTTCCGGGACTAGCGGGGGCAACCAAGAGACCCAGTACTTC. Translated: CASGSGTSGGNQETQYF.

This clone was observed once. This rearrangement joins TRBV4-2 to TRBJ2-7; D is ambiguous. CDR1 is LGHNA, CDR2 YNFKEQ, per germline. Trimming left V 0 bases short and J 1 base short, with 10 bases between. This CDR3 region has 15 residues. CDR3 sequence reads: CASSQERLSSYEQYF. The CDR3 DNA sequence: TGTGCCAGCAGCCAAGAGAGGCTGAGTTCCTACGAGCAGTACTTC.

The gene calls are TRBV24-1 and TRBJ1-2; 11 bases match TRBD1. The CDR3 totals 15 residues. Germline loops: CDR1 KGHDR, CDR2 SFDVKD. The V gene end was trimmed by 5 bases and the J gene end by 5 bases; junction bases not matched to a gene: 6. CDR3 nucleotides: TGTGCCACCAGTGTCCCGGGACAGGGGGTTTATGGCTACACCTTC. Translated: CATSVPGQGVYGYTF.

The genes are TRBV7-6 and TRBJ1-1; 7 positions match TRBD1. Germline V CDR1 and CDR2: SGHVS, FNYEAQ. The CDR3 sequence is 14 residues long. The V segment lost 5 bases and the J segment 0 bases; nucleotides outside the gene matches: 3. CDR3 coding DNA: TGTGCCAGCAGCAAAGACAGGGTGAACACTGAAGCTTTCTTT. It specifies CASSKDRVNTEAFF.

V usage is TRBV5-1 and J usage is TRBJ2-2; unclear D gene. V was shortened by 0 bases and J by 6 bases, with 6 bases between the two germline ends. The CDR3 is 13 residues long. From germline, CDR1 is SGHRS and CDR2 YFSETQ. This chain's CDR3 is CASSLAVSGELFF. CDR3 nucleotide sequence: TGCGCCAGCAGCTTGGCAGTCTCCGGGGAGCTGTTTTTT.

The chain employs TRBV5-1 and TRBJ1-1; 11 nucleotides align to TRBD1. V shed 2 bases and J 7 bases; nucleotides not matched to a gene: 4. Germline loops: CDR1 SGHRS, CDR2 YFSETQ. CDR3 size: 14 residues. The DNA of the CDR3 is TGCGCCAGCAGCTTCGGACAGGGGGCCAGTGAAGCTTTCTTT. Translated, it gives CASSFGQGASEAFF.